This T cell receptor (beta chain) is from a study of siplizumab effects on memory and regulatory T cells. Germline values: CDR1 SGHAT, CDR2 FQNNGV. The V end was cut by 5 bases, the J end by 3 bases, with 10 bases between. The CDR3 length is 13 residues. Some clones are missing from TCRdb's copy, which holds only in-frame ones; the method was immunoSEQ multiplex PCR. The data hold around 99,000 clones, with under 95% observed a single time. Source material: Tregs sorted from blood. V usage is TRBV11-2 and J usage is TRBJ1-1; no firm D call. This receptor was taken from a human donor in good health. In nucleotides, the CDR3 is TGTGCCAGCAGCCCGCGGACCGACACTGAAGCTTTCTTT. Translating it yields CASSPRTDTEAFF.